The T cell receptor beta chain described here comes from a study of T-cell memory formation after mild COVID-19. In the study overall: TCR clusters were mostly donor specific. Broader study findings: Clones shrinking between day 15 and 85 showed a balanced CD4/CD8 split, and those that grew later tilted toward CD4+. Pre-infection memory carried some responding clones, suggesting that cross-reactive memory joined.

The CDR3 spans 15 residues. Per the germline V gene, CDR1 is SGHRS and CDR2 is YFSETQ. V was trimmed by 1 base and J by 0 bases, leaving 10 bases between them. Note on this clonotype: The antigen is undetermined.

Employing constant-segment primers, 5'RACE generated TCR alpha and TCR beta cDNA libraries bearing sample barcodes and UMIs. TCRdb reprocessed the 5' RACE reads via MiXCR and lists one record per CDR3 protein. Of approximately 340,000 distinct CDR3 sequences listed, around 13% are singletons. What was sequenced was PBMCs or a T cell subset sorted from them (not recorded which). The source of this sequence is a young man who had mild COVID-19 (a few samples of this study predate the infection). Cell type and time point are not known. This chain joins TRBV5-1 and TRBJ1-1; D gene unclear. The CDR3 spells CASSLHGGLNTEAFF. CDR3 in DNA: TGCGCCAGCAGCTTGCACGGAGGCCTGAACACTGAAGCTTTCTTT.